The 22 T cell receptor beta chains below all came from one sample that was sequenced in a study of human T cells and chemical hapten exposure. Time point in this sample: patch test 1, 2 weeks after DPC sensitization. Treatment noted: therapeutic diphenylcyclopropenone sensitization with weekly scalp DPC. TCRdb re-analysed the RACE reads in MiXCR, keeping a single row per CDR3 protein. The table includes roughly 380,000 distinct CDR3 sequences, 4.8% detected once. Specimen: whole blood, collected in connection with sensitization to the hapten diphenylcyclopropenone (DPC). The source is a woman in her fifties or sixties with alopecia areata. Some clones in this sample may be carry-over from other donors' samples.

The chain is built from TRBV29-1 and TRBJ2-1, with D uncertain. The germline V and J ends were trimmed by 4 bases and 5 bases, with 3 bases remaining between them. The CDR3 is made up of 10 amino acids. Germline V CDR1 and CDR2: SQVTM, ANQGSEA. CDR3 residues: CSVGNNEQFF. The CDR3 DNA sequence: TGCAGCGTTGGAAACAATGAGCAGTTCTTC.

In this sample, this clonotype turned up a few times. This chain joins TRBV19 and TRBJ2-1; 7 nucleotides align to TRBD2. The J segment lost 5 bases and the V segment lost 6 bases, leaving 7 bases of the junction unmatched. The V gene's germline CDR1 is LNHDA and CDR2 SQIVND (reference sequence). The CDR3 consists of 14 residues. The CDR3 region is CASRWGGENNEQFF. The CDR3, as DNA: TGTGCCAGTAGGTGGGGGGGTGAGAACAATGAGCAGTTCTTC. Together with reference TRBV19 and TRBJ2-1, the CDR3 gives the full variable domain: DGGITQSPKYLFRKEGQNVTLSCEQNLNHDAMYWYRQDPGQGLRLIYYSQIVNDFQKGDIAEGYSVSREKKESFPLTVTSAQKNPTAFYLCASRWGGENNEQFFGPGTRLTVL.

V usage is TRBV18 and J usage is TRBJ1-3; no definite D call. The CDR3 runs to 17 residues. The ends were cut back, 3 bases at V and 0 bases at J, with 15 bases in the middle. The germline V gene encodes CDR1 KGHSH and CDR2 LQKENI. The CDR3 DNA reads as TGTGCCAGCTCACCCCCCGGCACCACCCCCTCTGGAAACACCATATATTTT. Translated, it gives CASSPPGTTPSGNTIYF. Combining the CDR3 with reference TRBV18 and TRBJ1-3 gives the whole variable domain NAGVMQNPRHLVRRRGQEARLRCSPMKGHSHVYWYRQLPEEGLKFMVYLQKENIIDESGMPKERFSAEFPKEGPSILRIQQVVRGDSAAYFCASSPPGTTPSGNTIYFGEGSWLTVV.

In its sample, this clonotype was seen many times. This chain joins TRBV14 and TRBJ2-1, with a possible D match to TRBD2 (5 bases). Germline V gene lookup returns CDR1 SGHDN and CDR2 FVKESK. The ends were cut back, 0 bases at V and 7 bases at J, with 16 bases in the middle. The CDR3 sequence is 16 residues long. CDR3 residues: CASSQDRGRLGNEQFF. The CDR3 DNA sequence: TGTGCCAGCAGCCAAGACCGAGGGCGCCTAGGAAATGAGCAGTTCTTC.

This clonotype was counted ten times or more. This chain joins TRBV7-9 and TRBJ1-2; D gene ambiguous. The length of the CDR3 is 9 residues. Trimming cost V 10 bases and J 3 bases, with 3 bases left between them. Germline lookup yields CDR1 SEHNR and CDR2 FQNEAQ (reference sequence). The CDR3 loop reads CATDYGYTF. DNA of the CDR3: TGTGCCACCGACTATGGCTACACCTTC.

This clonotype was observed at least ten times. The chain employs TRBV24-1 and TRBJ2-1, with 11 bases identical to TRBD2. Trimming took 12 bases from V and 0 from J; bases not matched to a gene: 9. The CDR3 covers 16 residues. Germline CDR1 and CDR2: KGHDR and SFDVKD. Written as DNA, the CDR3 is TGTGCCCTGGGACTAGCGGATGTGATCTCCTACAATGAGCAGTTCTTC. This translates into CALGLADVISYNEQFF.

The genes are TRBV27 and TRBJ2-5, with D possibly being TRBD1 (6 bases). The CDR3 runs 12 residues. With 10 bases removed from V and 0 bases from J, the gap between germline ends came to 9 bases. CDR1 MNHEY and CDR2 SMNVEV come from the germline V gene (reference sequence). The CDR3 DNA sequence: TGTGCCACCGGACAGTACCAAGAGACCCAGTACTTC. Its protein product is CATGQYQETQYF.

Ten or more counts support this clonotype. The chain links TRBV12-3 or TRBV12-4 to TRBJ2-1; 10 bases are a match to TRBD2. The V and J ends lost 3 bases and 5 bases, in that order; junction bases with no gene match: 1. This CDR3 spans 14 amino acids. In DNA form, the CDR3 reads TGTGCCAGCAGTTTGACTAGCGGGCACAATGAGCAGTTCTTC. This gives the protein CASSLTSGHNEQFF.

This clonotype showed up many times. The rearrangement links TRBV19 to TRBJ2-1; D uncertain. V shed 3 bases and J shed 0 bases, with 12 bases lying between them. CDR1 is LNHDA and CDR2 is SQIVND in the germline V gene (reference sequence). This CDR3 region has 16 residues. DNA of the CDR3: TGTGCCAGTAGTATCCTGGCGGATCCCTCCTACAATGAGCAGTTCTTC. It encodes CASSILADPSYNEQFF. Together with reference TRBV19 and TRBJ2-1, the CDR3 gives the full variable domain: DGGITQSPKYLFRKEGQNVTLSCEQNLNHDAMYWYRQDPGQGLRLIYYSQIVNDFQKGDIAEGYSVSREKKESFPLTVTSAQKNPTAFYLCASSILADPSYNEQFFGPGTRLTVL.

This clonotype was observed at least ten times. This chain connects TRBV4-2 to TRBJ1-2; 11 bases match TRBD1. CDR1 is LGHNA and CDR2 is YNFKEQ in the germline V gene. The CDR3 has 15 residues. V was pared by 5 bases and J by 5 bases, with 7 bases of the junction left unmatched. CDR3 region: CASSTRTGGWYGYTF. Written as DNA, the CDR3 is TGTGCCAGCAGCACCAGGACAGGGGGCTGGTATGGCTACACCTTC.

This clonotype was seen many times. The chain combines TRBV23-1 with TRBJ1-4; no firm D call. TRBV23-1 counts as an open reading frame of uncertain function. The CDR3 extends over 14 amino acids. The V end lost 8 bases, the J end lost 3 bases, and 13 bases lay between the germline ends. CDR3 region: CASGNRGPNEKLFF. Written as DNA, the CDR3 is TGCGCCAGCGGGAATCGTGGGCCTAATGAAAAACTGTTTTTT.

There are many counts of this clonotype. The chain couples TRBV7-2 to TRBJ2-6; the D gene is possibly TRBD2 (6 bases). In germline, CDR1 is SGHTA, CDR2 FQGNSA. The CDR3 runs 16 residues. Deletions cut 6 bases from V and 0 bases from J, with 12 bases between. The CDR3 protein is CASSLAGGSGANVLTF. The CDR3 nucleotides are TGTGCCAGCAGTTTGGCCGGGGGCTCTGGGGCCAACGTCCTGACTTTC.

This clonotype was picked up many times. The chain has TRBV2 and TRBJ1-1; D may be TRBD1 (5 bases). This CDR3 comprises 14 residues. The germline CDR1 and CDR2 sequences are SNHLY and FYNNEI. With 0 bases removed from V and 5 bases from J, the gap between germline ends came to 10 bases. The CDR3 loop is CASSEALGGTEAFF. In nucleotides, the CDR3 is TGTGCCAGCAGTGAAGCGCTGGGGGGAACTGAAGCTTTCTTT.

V and J are TRBV29-1 and TRBJ2-3, with 7 bases fitting TRBD1. Germline-derived CDR1 and CDR2 are SQVTM and ANQGSEA. The J segment lost 5 bases and the V segment lost 6 bases, leaving 11 bases of the junction unmatched. This CDR3 comprises 14 residues. CDR3 amino acids: CSVDPTGVGDTQYF. The CDR3 nucleotides are TGCAGCGTAGACCCTACAGGGGTGGGAGATACGCAGTATTTT.

This clonotype was seen a handful of times. This chain joins TRBV18 and TRBJ1-3; D ambiguous. The CDR3 is made up of 15 amino acids. Germline CDR1 is KGHSH and CDR2 is LQKENI. Between the trimmed V and J ends, which lost 3 bases and 0 bases, there was a span of 9 bases. The CDR3 bases are TGTGCCAGCTCACCCCCCGGCCGCTCTGGAAACACCATATATTTT. Protein sequence: CASSPPGRSGNTIYF.

This clonotype was counted a few times. The V gene is TRBV24-1, the J gene TRBJ2-1; D might be TRBD2 (5 bases). The germline gives CDR1 KGHDR, CDR2 SFDVKD. CDR3 length: 14 amino acids. Trimming stripped 3 bases from V and 6 bases from J, with 11 bases between. The CDR3 region has the DNA TGTGCCACCAGTGATGTGAGGGCAATCAATGAGCAGTTCTTC. It encodes CATSDVRAINEQFF.

The sample holds many counts of this clonotype. This sequence joins TRBV7-9 and TRBJ2-5; 14 nucleotides agree with TRBD2. The CDR3 extends over 17 amino acids. Trimming took 5 bases from V and 1 from J; bases not matched to a gene: 6. Looked up from germline, CDR1 is SEHNR and CDR2 is FQNEAQ (reference sequence). In nucleotides, the CDR3 is TGTGCCAGCAGCCCGCCCGGACTAGCGGGAGGCCAAGAGACCCAGTACTTC. This encodes CASSPPGLAGGQETQYF.

This clonotype was counted many times. V and J are TRBV6-2 or TRBV6-3 and TRBJ2-2; D may correspond to TRBD1 or TRBD2 (5 bases each). CDR3 length equals 14 residues. V lost 5 bases and J 3 bases, leaving 10 bases between the germline ends. The germline V gene has CDR1 MNHEY and CDR2 SVGEGT. The CDR3 DNA reads as TGTGCCAGCAGTCCGGGACCGTACACCGGGGAGCTGTTTTTT. Its translation: CASSPGPYTGELFF.

This sequence joins TRBV4-1 and TRBJ1-1; D is unclear. The germline V gene has CDR1 MGHRA and CDR2 YSYEKL. CDR3 size: 13 residues. V gave up 4 bases and J gave up 7 bases, with 13 bases separating them. The CDR3 is CASSRGGDNEAFF. For the CDR3, the DNA is TGCGCCAGCAGCCGCGGAGGAGATAATGAAGCTTTCTTT.

Many counts were recorded for this clonotype. CDR3 bases: TGCGCCAGCAGCTTGGCCGGGACGACGAACTATGGCTACACCTTC. It yields the protein CASSLAGTTNYGYTF. The rearrangement joins TRBV5-1 to TRBJ1-2; the D gene is possibly TRBD1 (5 bases). V lost 0 bases to trimming and J lost 2 bases, with 11 bases between them. The CDR3 consists of 15 residues. Germline V gives CDR1 SGHRS, CDR2 YFSETQ.

This clonotype was observed a few times. J is TRBJ1-1 and V is TRBV29-1; D is ambiguous. The CDR3 contains 13 residues. With 5 bases removed from V and 0 bases from J, the gap between germline ends came to 10 bases. CDR1 is SQVTM and CDR2 is ANQGSEA in the germline V gene. The CDR3 sequence is CSVSEEMNTEAFF. The CDR3 DNA sequence: TGCAGCGTTTCCGAGGAAATGAACACTGAAGCTTTCTTT.

This clonotype has just a few counts. The rearrangement uses TRBV7-9 and TRBJ1-2; no clear D. This CDR3 region has 13 residues. Deletions cut 1 base from V and 7 bases from J, with 10 bases between. Germline CDR1 and CDR2: SEHNR and FQNEAQ (reference sequence). This chain's CDR3 is CASSLGDIGGYTF. The DNA for the CDR3 is TGTGCCAGCAGCTTAGGGGATATCGGTGGCTACACCTTC.